This passage covers 24 T cell receptor beta chains from one sample sequenced in a study of cytomegalovirus exposure and HLA in healthy donors. 13 Jbeta primers and 60 Vbeta primers were used for the PCR. Clones were sequenced by immunoSEQ multiplex PCR, and TCRdb holds only the in-frame ones, with some missing. The sample shows some 130,000 clones, 80% of them seen only once. Sequenced material: PBMCs. These receptors came from a man aged 25-40 years in good health and CMV-seronegative.

This chain links TRBV7-2 with TRBJ1-5; no clear D. V gave up 5 bases and J gave up 4 bases, with 12 bases separating them. The CDR3 sequence is 14 residues long. CDR1 SGHTA and CDR2 FQGNSA come from the germline V gene. The CDR3 is CASSPHTGNQPQHF. The CDR3 DNA reads TGTGCCAGCAGCCCCCACACGGGAAATCAGCCCCAGCATTTT.

The chain carries TRBV9 and TRBJ2-1, with 9 bases lining up with TRBD2. This CDR3 contains 17 residues. Per the germline V gene, CDR1 is SGDLS and CDR2 is YYNGEE. After removal of 3 bases from V and 2 bases from J, the junction contained 9 bases not matched to a gene. CDR3 loop: CASSGRSGTSPYNEQFF. CDR3 in DNA: TGTGCCAGCAGCGGCCGTAGTGGGACTAGCCCCTACAATGAGCAGTTCTTC.

The chain has TRBV27 and TRBJ2-7, with TRBD1 matching over 8 bases. J lost 9 bases, V lost 3 bases, and 13 bases had no gene match. Germline V gives CDR1 MNHEY, CDR2 SMNVEV (reference sequence). The CDR3 runs 15 residues. The DNA of the CDR3 is TGTGCCAGCAGTTTCTCTCGGACAGGGCCCGACGGGCAGTACTTC. Its translation: CASSFSRTGPDGQYF.

This clone was seen a single time. The V call is TRBV5-1, the J call TRBJ2-7; 13 bases are shared with TRBD2. Germline lookup yields CDR1 SGHRS and CDR2 YFSETQ. With 2 bases clipped from V and 0 bases from J, the junction kept 2 bases outside the gene matches. The CDR3 loop spans 16 amino acids. DNA of the CDR3: TGCGCCAGCAGCTTCCGGACTAGCGGGAGCTCCTACGAGCAGTACTTC. Amino acids: CASSFRTSGSSYEQYF.

The chain is built from TRBV19 and TRBJ2-7; 7 positions agree with TRBD2. This CDR3 has 14 amino acids. With 6 bases clipped from V and 2 bases from J, the junction kept 7 bases outside the gene matches. Germline V gives CDR1 LNHDA, CDR2 SQIVND (reference sequence). This CDR3 reads CASRLAGTTYEQYF. The DNA for the CDR3 is TGTGCCAGTAGATTAGCGGGCACCACCTACGAGCAGTACTTC.

This sequence joins TRBV5-6 and TRBJ2-3, with 8 nucleotides matching TRBD2. The V and J ends lost 4 bases and 0 bases, in that order; junction bases with no gene match: 7. This CDR3 is 16 amino acids long. Per the germline V gene, CDR1 is SGHDT and CDR2 is YYEEEE. The CDR3 bases are TGTGCCAGCAGCCCCCGGCTAGCGGGTAGCACAGATACGCAGTATTTT. Translation: CASSPRLAGSTDTQYF. Using reference TRBV5-6 and TRBJ2-3 for the parts outside the CDR3, the full variable domain is DAGVTQSPTHLIKTRGQQVTLRCSPKSGHDTVSWYQQALGQGPQFIFQYYEEEERQRGNFPDRFSGHQFPNYSSELNVNALLLGDSALYLCASSPRLAGSTDTQYFGPGTRLTVL.

The chain combines TRBV4-1 with TRBJ2-1; the match to TRBD2 covers 7 bases. Germline CDR1 reads MGHRA; CDR2 reads YSYEKL. V lost 0 bases and J lost 10; bases outside the gene matches: 12. The CDR3 sequence is 16 residues long. The CDR3: CASSQDSTSVGLEQFF. Here the CDR3 DNA reads TGCGCCAGCAGCCAAGATAGTACTAGCGTCGGTCTAGAGCAGTTCTTC.

The chain employs TRBV18 and TRBJ2-7; 9 bases are a match to TRBD1. The J segment lost 6 bases and the V segment lost 3 bases, leaving 3 bases of the junction unmatched. The CDR3 spans 13 residues. The V gene's germline CDR1 is KGHSH and CDR2 LQKENI. CDR3 sequence: CASSPGQGGEQYF. CDR3 nucleotides: TGTGCCAGCTCACCGGGACAGGGTGGCGAGCAGTACTTC.

This chain connects TRBV27 to TRBJ2-7, with TRBD2 matching 7 bases. CDR1 and CDR2 from the germline V gene are MNHEY and SMNVEV (reference sequence). The CDR3 spans 13 residues. With 4 bases clipped from V and 3 bases from J, the junction kept 3 bases outside the gene matches. CDR3 amino acids: CASSSLAVYEQYF. CDR3 coding DNA: TGTGCCAGCAGTTCTCTAGCGGTCTACGAGCAGTACTTC.

This clone showed up just a few times. The chain has TRBV25-1 and TRBJ2-5; 7 positions match TRBD1. CDR1 and CDR2 (germline): MGHDK, SYGVNS. This CDR3 spans 15 amino acids. The J segment lost 7 bases and the V segment lost 6 bases, leaving 14 bases of the junction unmatched. CDR3 protein: CASSNRDRPTVTQYF. Here the CDR3 DNA reads TGTGCCAGCAGCAATCGGGACAGACCCACGGTGACCCAGTACTTC.

The chain is built from TRBV29-1 and TRBJ2-5, with TRBD2 matching 10 bases. The J call may be mistaken, given a closer DNA end match to TRBJ2-7. The CDR3 runs 16 residues. The germline CDR1 and CDR2 sequences are SQVTM and ANQGSEA. The CDR3 is CSAQLGGLAASYEQYF. The CDR3 nucleotides are TGCAGCGCTCAGTTGGGAGGACTAGCGGCTTCCTACGAGCAGTACTTC.

This clone was seen a single time. The J gene is TRBJ2-1, the V gene TRBV7-9; 8 bases agree with TRBD1. This CDR3 has 16 residues. Germline V gives CDR1 SEHNR, CDR2 FQNEAQ (reference sequence). With V trimmed by 2 bases and J by 1 base, 4 bases remained unmatched. The CDR3 DNA is TGTGCCAGCAGCTTATCGACAGGGGAATCCTACAATGAGCAGTTCTTC. This encodes CASSLSTGESYNEQFF.

This clone was detected a few times. The V call is TRBV6-5, the J call TRBJ2-5, with 7 bases lining up with TRBD1. The trim removed 6 bases at V and 3 bases at J, leaving 4 bases unmatched. Germline CDR1 MNHEY, CDR2 SVGAGI. This CDR3 is built from 13 residues. CDR3 loop: CASSRQGKETQYF. The CDR3 DNA follows: TGTGCCAGCAGCCGACAGGGAAAAGAGACCCAGTACTTC.

The chain uses TRBV2 and TRBJ1-5, with TRBD1 as a possible D gene (5 bases). The V gene lost 1 base and the J gene lost 4 bases, with 20 bases spanning the gap. The CDR3 spans 18 residues. CDR1 and CDR2 (germline): SNHLY, FYNNEI. CDR3: CASSEGGLTLLGNQPQHF. The CDR3, as DNA: TGTGCCAGCAGTGAAGGGGGACTTACTCTCCTAGGGAATCAGCCCCAGCATTTT.

The chain employs TRBV2 and TRBJ1-1, with 10 positions matching TRBD1. This CDR3 spans 13 amino acids. The ends lost 8 bases at V and 5 bases at J; junction bases unmatched: 5. Germline values: CDR1 SNHLY, CDR2 FYNNEI. This CDR3 reads CASFRTGGTEAFF. The CDR3 DNA sequence: TGTGCCAGCTTCAGGACAGGGGGAACTGAAGCTTTCTTT.

This chain joins TRBV13 and TRBJ2-7; a possible D gene is TRBD1 (6 bases). Trimming took off 4 bases at V and 7 bases at J, with 17 bases between the two ends. CDR3 length: 14 residues. Germline V gene lookup returns CDR1 PRHDT and CDR2 FYEKMQ (reference sequence). Written as DNA, the CDR3 is TGTGCCAGCAGCTCATGGACAGCCGCGGGTGAGCAGTACTTC. Amino acid sequence: CASSSWTAAGEQYF.

CDR3 amino acids: CAWSVQGMGNQPQHF. The DNA for the CDR3 is TGTGCCTGGAGTGTACAGGGGATGGGCAATCAGCCCCAGCATTTT. J is TRBJ1-5 and V is TRBV30, with TRBD1 matching over 7 bases. After removal of 0 bases from V and 2 bases from J, the junction contained 4 bases not matched to a gene. This CDR3 contains 15 residues. Germline V lookup: CDR1 GTSNPN, CDR2 SVGIG (reference sequence).

V usage is TRBV7-2 and J usage is TRBJ2-7; a possible D gene is TRBD2 (6 bases). From germline, CDR1 is SGHTA and CDR2 FQGNSA. The CDR3 is made up of 13 amino acids. Trimming pared 3 bases from V and 7 bases from J, leaving 13 bases between. CDR3 nucleotides: TGTGCCAGCAGCTTTGGCAGGGCGGGGGAGCAGTACTTC. Amino acid sequence: CASSFGRAGEQYF.

The genes are TRBV28 and TRBJ2-1; 11 bases are shared with TRBD2. V trimming: 2 bases; J trimming: 7 bases; junction bases outside the gene matches: 10. The CDR3 extends over 17 amino acids. Germline V lookup: CDR1 MDHEN, CDR2 SYDVKM. The CDR3 DNA sequence: TGTGCCAGCAGTTTACCGGGACTAGCGGAAAGAGTGAATGAGCAGTTCTTC. Residues: CASSLPGLAERVNEQFF.

The chain has TRBV11-2 and TRBJ2-7; TRBD2 matches at 8 bases. V gave up 5 bases and J gave up 6 bases; unmatched junction bases: 9. This CDR3 spans 14 amino acids. Looked up from germline, CDR1 is SGHAT and CDR2 is FQNNGV. The CDR3 sequence is CASSPGGDPSEQYF. DNA of the CDR3: TGTGCCAGCAGCCCCGGGGGGGATCCTAGCGAGCAGTACTTC. The full variable domain, completed using reference TRBV11-2 and TRBJ2-7, is EAGVAQSPRYKIIEKRQSVAFWCNPISGHATLYWYQQILGQGPKLLIQFQNNGVVDDSQLPKDRFSAERLKGVDSTLKIQPAKLEDSAVYLCASSPGGDPSEQYFGPGTRLTVT.

The chain is built from TRBV6-6 and TRBJ1-1, with TRBD1 matching 8 bases. Germline CDR1 reads MNHNY; CDR2 reads SVGAGI (reference sequence). The CDR3 has 14 residues. Trimming removed 6 bases from V and 5 bases from J; junction bases left unmatched: 8. The CDR3 is CASSNGQGGTEAFF. CDR3 nucleotide sequence: TGTGCCAGCAGCAACGGACAGGGTGGTACTGAAGCTTTCTTT.

The DNA of the CDR3 is TGTGCCAGCAGTGAACAGGGGGCATGGCAGCCCCAGCATTTT. The encoded protein is CASSEQGAWQPQHF. The J gene is TRBJ1-5, the V gene TRBV2; 8 nucleotides agree with TRBD1. V lost 2 bases to trimming and J lost 7 bases; unmatched junction nucleotides: 4. There are 14 residues in the CDR3. Looked up from germline, CDR1 is SNHLY and CDR2 is FYNNEI.

The gene calls are TRBV30 and TRBJ1-5; TRBD1 matches 7 bases. The V gene's germline CDR1 is GTSNPN and CDR2 SVGIG (reference sequence). With 2 bases clipped from V and 2 bases from J, the junction kept 3 bases outside the gene matches. The CDR3 totals 14 residues. CDR3: CAWSFTGGNQPQHF. The CDR3 nucleotides are TGTGCCTGGAGTTTTACAGGGGGCAATCAGCCCCAGCATTTT.

This clone was seen only a few times. The chain carries TRBV4-3 and TRBJ2-7; 13 nucleotides agree with TRBD2. The CDR3 totals 17 residues. Looked up from germline, CDR1 is LGHNA and CDR2 is YSLEER. Trimming removed 6 bases from V and 2 bases from J; junction bases left unmatched: 10. DNA of the CDR3: TGCGCCAGCAGTAAGACTAGCGGGAGGACCCAAGCCTACGAGCAGTACTTC. Translated, it gives CASSKTSGRTQAYEQYF.